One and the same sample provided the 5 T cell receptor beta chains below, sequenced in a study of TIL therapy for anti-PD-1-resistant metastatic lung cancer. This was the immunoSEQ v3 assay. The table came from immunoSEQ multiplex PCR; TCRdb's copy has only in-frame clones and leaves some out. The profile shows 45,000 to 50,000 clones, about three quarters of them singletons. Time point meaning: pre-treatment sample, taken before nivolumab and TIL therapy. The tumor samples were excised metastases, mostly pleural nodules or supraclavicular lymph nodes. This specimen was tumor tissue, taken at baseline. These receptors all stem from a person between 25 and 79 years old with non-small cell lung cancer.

CDR3 protein: CASSVAGIPDEKLFF. CDR3 sequence (DNA): TGTGCCAGCAGCGTAGCGGGCATTCCCGATGAAAAACTGTTTTTT. The chain joins TRBV9 to TRBJ1-4; D gene ambiguous. Germline V gives CDR1 SGDLS, CDR2 YYNGEE. Trimming left V 0 bases short and J 6 bases short, with 12 bases between. This CDR3 has 15 residues.

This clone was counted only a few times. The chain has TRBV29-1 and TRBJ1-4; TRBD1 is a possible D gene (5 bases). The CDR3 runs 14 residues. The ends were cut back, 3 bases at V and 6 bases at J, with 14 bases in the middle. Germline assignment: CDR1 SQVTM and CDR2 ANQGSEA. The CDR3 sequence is CSVDGFDRDEKLFF. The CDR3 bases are TGCAGCGTTGATGGGTTTGACAGAGATGAAAAACTGTTTTTT. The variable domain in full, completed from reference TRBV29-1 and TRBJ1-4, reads SAVISQKPSRDICQRGTSLTIQCQVDSQVTMMFWYRQQPGQSLTLIATANQGSEATYESGFVIDKFPISRPNLTFSTLTVSNMSPEDSSIYLCSVDGFDRDEKLFFGSGTQLSVL.

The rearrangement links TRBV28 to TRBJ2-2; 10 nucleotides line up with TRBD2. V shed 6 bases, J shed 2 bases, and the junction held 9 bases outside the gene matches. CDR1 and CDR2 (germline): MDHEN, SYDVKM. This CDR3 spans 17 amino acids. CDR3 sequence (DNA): TGTGCCAGCAGCCCAAGCGGACTAGCGGCTAACACCGGGGAGCTGTTTTTT. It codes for CASSPSGLAANTGELFF.

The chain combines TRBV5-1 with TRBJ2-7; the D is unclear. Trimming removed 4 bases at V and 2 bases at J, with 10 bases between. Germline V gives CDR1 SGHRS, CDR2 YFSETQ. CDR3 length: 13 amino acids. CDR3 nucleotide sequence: TGCGCCAGCAGCAGGATAGATACCTACGAGCAGTACTTC. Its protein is CASSRIDTYEQYF. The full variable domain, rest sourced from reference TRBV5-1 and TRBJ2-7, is KAGVTQTPRYLIKTRGQQVTLSCSPISGHRSVSWYQQTPGQGLQFLFEYFSETQRNKGNFPGRFSGRQFSNSRSEMNVSTLELGDSALYLCASSRIDTYEQYFGPGTRLTVT.

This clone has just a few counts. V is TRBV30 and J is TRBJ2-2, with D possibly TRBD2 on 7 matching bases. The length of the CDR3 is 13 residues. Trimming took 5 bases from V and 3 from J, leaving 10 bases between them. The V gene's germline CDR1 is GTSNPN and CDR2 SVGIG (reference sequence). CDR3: CAWGRGYTGELFF. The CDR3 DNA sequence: TGTGCCTGGGGGAGGGGGTACACCGGGGAGCTGTTTTTT.